This is a list of T cell receptor beta chains from one sample in a study of shared clonotypes between healthy human individuals. The table came from immunoSEQ multiplex PCR; TCRdb's copy has only in-frame clones and leaves some out. The top ten clones hold about 0.34% of a sample with roughly 410,000 clones, about 96% of them seen once. Sequencing used memory CD8+ T cells sorted from blood. All receptors come from a man aged 30-40 years in good health. Both conserved end residues are part of each CDR3. A D gene is named only where the DNA matches it firmly. The listing skips clone size in some rows; elsewhere it reads once, few, many or a size class.

v_gene	j_gene	d_gene	abundance	CDR3nt	CDR3aa
TRBV27	TRBJ2-1	TRBD2	-	TGTGCCAGCAGTTTATTTTTGGGGGGACTAGTGTCATTTGAGCAGTTCTTC	CASSLFLGGLVSFEQFF
TRBV10-2	TRBJ1-3	-	-	TGCGCCAGCACTTGGACCAACCTCGGAAACACCATATATTTT	CASTWTNLGNTIYF
TRBV2	TRBJ2-5	TRBD1	-	TGTGCCAGCAGGGGGACAGGGCCCTTCCAAGAGACCCAGTACTTC	CASRGTGPFQETQYF
TRBV6-1	TRBJ1-1	TRBD1	-	TGTGCCAGCAGGGACAGGGGGCCAGAAGCTTTCTTT	CASRDRGPEAFF
TRBV5-4	TRBJ2-3	-	-	TGTGCCAGCAGCTTAGACCCTCGACCAGATACGCAGTATTTT	CASSLDPRPDTQYF
TRBV5-4	TRBJ2-3	TRBD2	-	TGTGCCAGCAGCTTGGCCGGACTAGTAATCACAGATACGCAGTATTTT	CASSLAGLVITDTQYF
TRBV10-1	TRBJ1-5	TRBD1	-	TGCGCCAGCAGTGACCTACAGGGGGCGAGGGAACAGCCCCAGCATTTT	CASSDLQGAREQPQHF
TRBV19	TRBJ1-5	-	-	TGTGCCAGTACCGCGGGGGGTAGCAATCAGCCCCAGCATTTT	CASTAGGSNQPQHF
TRBV5-8	TRBJ2-5	-	once	TGTGCCAGCAGCTTGGTTCGGGGGGCGCAGGTGGAGACCCAGTACTTC	CASSLVRGAQVETQYF
TRBV12-5	TRBJ2-3	-	-	TGTGCCTCTGGCGTGACCACAGATACGCAGTATTTT	CASGVTTDTQYF
TRBV7-2	TRBJ2-1	-	once	TGTGCCAGCAGCATGGGGACCGTCAATGAGCAGTTCTTC	CASSMGTVNEQFF
TRBV28	TRBJ1-1	-	-	TGTGCCGCTAGAATGAACACTGAAGCTTTCTTT	CAARMNTEAFF
TRBV7-6	TRBJ2-3	TRBD2	-	TGTGCCAGCAGCTTAGGACCTAGCGGGAGAGGTGATACGCAGTATTTT	CASSLGPSGRGDTQYF
TRBV6-5	TRBJ2-7	TRBD1	-	TGTGCCAGCAGCCAACCGGGACAGCTCTACGAGCAGTACTTC	CASSQPGQLYEQYF
TRBV4-2	TRBJ2-6	-	-	TGTGCCAGCAGCCAAGGGGCTATGGGGGCCAACGTCCTGACTTTC	CASSQGAMGANVLTF
TRBV21-1	TRBJ2-1	-	-	TGTGCCAGCAGCAACCAGAGGGCCAGCTACAATGAGCAGTTCTTC	CASSNQRASYNEQFF
TRBV7-9	TRBJ1-2	TRBD1	-	TGTGCCAGCAGCAGACAGGGTGGCTACACCTTC	CASSRQGGYTF
TRBV28	TRBJ2-6	-	-	TGTGCCAGCAGTTTGAGGGGACTCCTACTCTCTGGGGCCAACGTCCTGACTTTC	CASSLRGLLLSGANVLTF
TRBV30	TRBJ2-7	TRBD1	-	TGTGCCTGGGGACAGGTGGACTACGAGCAGTACTTC	CAWGQVDYEQYF
TRBV10-3	TRBJ1-2	TRBD1	-	TGTGCCATCAGAATTGGACAGGGACTGTCGTATGGCTACACCTTC	CAIRIGQGLSYGYTF
TRBV10-1	TRBJ2-7	-	-	TGCGCCAGCAGAAAGACAGTGCAAGGCGAGCAGTACTTC	CASRKTVQGEQYF
TRBV4-1	TRBJ2-7	TRBD2	-	TGCGCCAGCAGCCAAGAGGGACTAGCGGGAGCAGAGCAGTACTTC	CASSQEGLAGAEQYF
TRBV20-1	TRBJ2-1	TRBD1	once	TGCAGAACGGACAGGGACGATGAGCAGTTCTTC	CRTDRDDEQFF
TRBV10-3	TRBJ2-1	-	-	TGTGCCATCAAAGGGGGTACTGAGCAGTTCTTC	CAIKGGTEQFF
TRBV10-1	TRBJ1-1	-	-	TGCGCCAGCAGTGAGGCTTTCTTT	CASSEAFF
TRBV27	TRBJ1-2	-	-	TGTGCCAGCAGTTACAGACCTAACTATGGCTACACCTTC	CASSYRPNYGYTF
TRBV5-6	TRBJ2-7	-	-	TGTGCCAGCAGCTTTCTTAGCTACGAGCAGTACTTC	CASSFLSYEQYF
TRBV10-3	TRBJ1-2	-	-	TGTGCCATCAGTGAGCCTGGACAGACATATGGCTACACCTTC	CAISEPGQTYGYTF
TRBV6-5	TRBJ2-3	TRBD2	-	TGTGCCGGGCGGGGGTCCACAGATACGCAGTATTTT	CAGRGSTDTQYF
TRBV28	TRBJ2-5	TRBD2	-	TGTGCCAGCAGTTTGGGCGGGAGGTGGGAGACCCAGTACTTC	CASSLGGRWETQYF
TRBV6-5	TRBJ2-3	-	-	TGTGCCAGCAGCCCCGGGCAAAGCACAGATACGCAGTATTTT	CASSPGQSTDTQYF
TRBV11-3	TRBJ2-3	-	-	TGTGCCAGCAGCCTACAGGGCACAGATACGCAGTATTTT	CASSLQGTDTQYF
TRBV2	TRBJ2-6	TRBD1	-	TGTGCCAGCAGAGTTGACAGGGCTGGGGCCAACGTCCTGACTTTC	CASRVDRAGANVLTF
TRBV7-2	TRBJ2-1	-	-	TGTGCCAGCAGCTGGGCGGAGACCTCCTACAATGAGCAGTTCTTC	CASSWAETSYNEQFF
TRBV5-1	TRBJ1-1	TRBD1	-	TGCGCCAGCAGCTTGGGGACAGGGTTAATAACTGAAGCTTTCTTT	CASSLGTGLITEAFF
TRBV20-1	TRBJ2-3	-	-	TGCAGTGCTAGAGAAGTTGATACGCAGTATTTT	CSAREVDTQYF
TRBV4-2	TRBJ2-1	-	-	TGTGCCAGCAGCCAAGACCCGGGGAATGAGCAGTTCTTC	CASSQDPGNEQFF
TRBV5-1	TRBJ2-2	TRBD1	-	TGCGCCAGCAGCCAGGGACAGGGCTTCACCGGGGAGCTGTTTTTT	CASSQGQGFTGELFF
TRBV7-9	TRBJ1-1	-	-	TGTGCCAGCAGCTTAGGGCAGGTAAACACTGAAGCTTTCTTT	CASSLGQVNTEAFF
TRBV2	TRBJ2-3	TRBD2	-	TGTGCCAGCAGAGGGACTAGCGGCCATGGGTATACGCAGTATTTT	CASRGTSGHGYTQYF
TRBV10-3	TRBJ2-1	TRBD2	-	TGTGCCATCAGTGAGTCAGCGGGAGGGCCTGAGCAGTTCTTC	CAISESAGGPEQFF
TRBV5-4	TRBJ1-1	-	-	TGTGCCAGCAGCTCCCGACAGGCTACGATGAACACTGAAGCTTTCTTT	CASSSRQATMNTEAFF
TRBV7-2	TRBJ2-5	-	-	TGTGCCAGCAGCCCTCCGGGGCAGTTAGGGGAGACCCAGTACTTC	CASSPPGQLGETQYF
TRBV7-8	TRBJ2-1	TRBD2	-	TGTGCCAGCAGCGGAACTCGACTAGCGGGAGGGAAATACAATGAGCAGTTCTTC	CASSGTRLAGGKYNEQFF
TRBV15	TRBJ1-2	-	-	TGTGCCACCAGCAGTACGCAGGGTAACTATGGCTACACCTTC	CATSSTQGNYGYTF
TRBV28	TRBJ1-3	TRBD1	-	TGTGCCAGCAGTTTCCAGGGGGCGACTGGAAACACCATATATTTT	CASSFQGATGNTIYF
TRBV5-4	TRBJ2-2	TRBD2	-	TGTGCCAGCAGCTTGGACAGCGGGAGGCGCACCGGGGAGCTGTTTTTT	CASSLDSGRRTGELFF
TRBV6-6	TRBJ1-3	TRBD1	-	TGTGCCAGCAGTTACCGGGACAGCTCTGGAAACACCATATATTTT	CASSYRDSSGNTIYF
TRBV25-1	TRBJ2-6	-	-	TGTGCCAGCAGCCAAGAATCTGGGGCCAACGTCCTGACTTTC	CASSQESGANVLTF
TRBV28	TRBJ2-1	TRBD1	-	TGTGCCAGCAGTGGACAGGTCTACAATGAGCAGTTCTTC	CASSGQVYNEQFF
TRBV5-6	TRBJ2-6	-	-	TGTGCCAGCAGCCGACGGACCTCTGGGGCCAACGTCCTGACTTTC	CASSRRTSGANVLTF
TRBV11-1	TRBJ2-7	TRBD1	-	TGTGCCAGCAGCCGATCAACAGGGGGCTACGAGCAGTACTTC	CASSRSTGGYEQYF
TRBV6-1	TRBJ2-7	-	-	TGTGCCAGCAGTGCGACTAACGGGATTGTATACTACGAGCAGTACTTC	CASSATNGIVYYEQYF